This T cell receptor (beta chain) was found in a study of T cells after yellow fever vaccination. Study overall: Fractions with few cells were prepared using SMART-Seq v4 Ultra Low Input.

Comment on this clonotype: What it binds is not known.

MiXCR, applied by TCRdb to the 5' RACE reads, yields one record per CDR3 protein. The sample has a few hundred thousand distinct CDR3 sequences; roughly a sixth are singletons. Study results and caveats: The study found a weaker secondary response that peaked faster, day 5 versus 15. The presence of abundant clonotypes contaminating from the bulk population was possible in FACS-sorted repertoires. Most clones from primary vaccination resurfaced after the booster (under 97% CD4, over 85% CD8).

Germline CDR1 reads MNHEY; CDR2 reads SMNVEV (reference sequence). This CDR3 comprises 16 residues. After removal of 4 bases from V and 4 bases from J, the junction contained 11 bases not matched to a gene. The sample was PBMCs, taken 5 days after the first yellow fever vaccination. This receptor was taken from a young man who received the YFV17D yellow fever vaccine. The chain is built from TRBV27 and TRBJ1-2; the match to TRBD1 covers 8 bases. The CDR3 nucleotides are TGTGCCAGCAGTTCGAACTTTTTCGGGACAGGCTATGGCTACACCTTC. Amino acid sequence: CASSSNFFGTGYGYTF.